This TCR beta chain comes out of a study of T cells in women clearing cervical HPV infection. The protocol was immunoSEQ multiplex PCR, while the TCRdb copy is restricted to in-frame clones and leaves out a portion. The sample data list tens of thousands of clones. V lost 0 bases and J lost 5, with 14 bases in between. The length of the CDR3 is 15 residues. Turning to this clone: The CDR3 is cut off 3 residues early in the read; its end comes from the germline J gene.

The sequence was obtained from a woman aged 18 to 75 with a cervical HPV16 infection that either progressed to CIN3+ or cleared (not recorded which). Input material: blood buffy coat. The chain joins TRBV23-1 to TRBJ2-7, with a possible D match to TRBD1 (5 bases). TRBV23-1 is designated an ORF whose function remains uncertain. The CDR3 reads CASSQSWVWGHEQYF. The covered CDR3 bases are TGCGCCAGCAGTCAATCGTGGGTCTGGGGCCACGAG.